Each of the 3 T cell receptor beta chains below was sequenced from the same sample in a study of radiotherapy plus CTLA-4 blockade in lung cancer. Sequenced by immunoSEQ multiplex PCR; TCRdb stores in-frame clones only, minus some. The sample has some 78,000 clones, approximately 83% seen once; the top ten hold more than 2%. The material sequenced was peripheral blood, taken from a patient treated with radiotherapy plus ipilimumab. These receptors were collected from a human donor with non-small cell lung cancer who had a partial response to radiotherapy plus ipilimumab.

CDR3 nucleotides: TGTGCCAGCAGTTTGGAGGCCGGGTATGGCTACACCTTC. It codes for CASSLEAGYGYTF. V gene TRBV27 combines with J gene TRBJ1-2; no firm D call. The V end lost 3 bases, the J end lost 5 bases, and 10 bases lay between the germline ends. CDR1 is MNHEY and CDR2 is SMNVEV in the germline V gene (reference sequence). The length of the CDR3 is 13 residues.

The rearrangement joins TRBV9 to TRBJ2-1; 9 bases agree with TRBD2. V shed 3 bases, J shed 2 bases, and the junction held 6 bases outside the gene matches. In germline, CDR1 is SGDLS, CDR2 YYNGEE. CDR3 length: 16 residues. The CDR3: CASSAPGTSTYNEQFF. CDR3 bases: TGTGCCAGCAGCGCGCCCGGGACTAGCACCTACAATGAGCAGTTCTTC.

The gene calls are TRBV19 and TRBJ1-5; D is perhaps TRBD1 (5 bases). CDR1 LNHDA and CDR2 SQIVND come from the germline V gene (reference sequence). With 3 bases removed from V and 0 bases from J, the gap between germline ends came to 12 bases. This CDR3 contains 16 residues. The CDR3 nucleotides are TGTGCCAGTAGTATGGTCCGGGGGGGTAGCAATCAGCCCCAGCATTTT. This codes for CASSMVRGGSNQPQHF.